This T cell receptor (beta chain) was identified during a study of neurological immune-mediated disorders. Each TCR transcript was tagged with a 10-nucleotide random UMI during 5'RACE. TCRdb ran MiXCR on the 5' RACE reads and lists one entry per CDR3 protein. Here the sample spans roughly 98,000 distinct CDR3 sequences, roughly an eighth being singletons. Many counts were recorded for this clonotype. Germline CDR1 reads LGHDT; CDR2 reads YNNKEL (reference sequence). Trimming shortened V by 1 base and J by 4 bases, and 13 bases separated the two germline ends. This CDR3 contains 15 residues. Time point noted: longitudinal time-point 2.

The gene calls are TRBV3-1 and TRBJ1-2, with D uncertain. The sample taken for sequencing was PBMCs. The source is a female donor with HTLV-1-associated myelopathy (HAM/TSP). The CDR3, as DNA: TGTGCCAGCAGCCAAGTCCTCCAGGCAGGCTATGGCTACACCTTC. The encoded protein is CASSQVLQAGYGYTF.